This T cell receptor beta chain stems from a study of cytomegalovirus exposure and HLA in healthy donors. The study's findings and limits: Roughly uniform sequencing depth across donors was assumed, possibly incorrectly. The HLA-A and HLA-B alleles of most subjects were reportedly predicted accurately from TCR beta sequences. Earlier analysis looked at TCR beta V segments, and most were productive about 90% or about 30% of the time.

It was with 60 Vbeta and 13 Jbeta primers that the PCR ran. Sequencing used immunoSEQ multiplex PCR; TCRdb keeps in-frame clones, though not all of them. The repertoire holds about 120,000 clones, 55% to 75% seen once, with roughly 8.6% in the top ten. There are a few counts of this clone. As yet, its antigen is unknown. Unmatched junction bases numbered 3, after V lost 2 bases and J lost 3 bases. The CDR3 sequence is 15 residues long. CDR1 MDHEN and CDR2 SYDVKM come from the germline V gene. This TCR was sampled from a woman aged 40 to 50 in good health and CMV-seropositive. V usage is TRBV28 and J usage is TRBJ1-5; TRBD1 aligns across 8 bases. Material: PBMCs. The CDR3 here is CASSLAGGINQPQHF. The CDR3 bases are TGTGCCAGCAGTTTAGCAGGGGGCATCAATCAGCCCCAGCATTTT.